Listed below are T cell receptor beta chains from one sample, sequenced in a study of memory CD4+ T cells and cytomegalovirus serostatus. The table came from immunoSEQ multiplex PCR; TCRdb's copy has only in-frame clones and leaves some out. In the table there are 50,000 to 70,000 clones, around 79% of which are singletons. Sequencing was carried out using memory CD4+ T cells from blood. The receptors derive from an adult in good health and CMV-seronegative. The CDR3 runs from the conserved cysteine through the conserved F or W. D genes are given only for firm matches. Clone size is shown for a subset of rows, as once, few, many or a class of expanded clone.

TGTGCCAGCAGTCCCACCTACAATGAGCAGTTCTTC,CASSPTYNEQFF,TRBJ2-1,TRBV28,NA,NA
TGTGCCACCCAGGGACGTGGAGAAAAACTGTTTTTT,CATQGRGEKLFF,TRBJ1-4,TRBV10-3,NA,NA
TGTGCCAGCAGCCCCCGACAGGGGTCCACTGAAGCTTTCTTT,CASSPRQGSTEAFF,TRBJ1-1,TRBV7-2,TRBD1,NA
TGTGCCAGCAGCCAAGTTGCCAGAACTAGCGGGGGGGCAGATACGCAGTATTTT,CASSQVARTSGGADTQYF,TRBJ2-3,TRBV4-2,TRBD2,NA
TGCAGTGGTCGCGGGAGCAGTGAGCAGTTCTTC,CSGRGSSEQFF,TRBJ2-1,TRBV20-1,TRBD2,NA
TGCGCCAGCAGCGGGATCTGGACTAGGGGGGGGGAGACCCAGTACTTC,CASSGIWTRGGETQYF,TRBJ2-5,TRBV5-1,NA,NA
TGTGCCATCAGTGAGACGGGGATGGAGCAGTACTTC,CAISETGMEQYF,TRBJ2-7,TRBV10-3,NA,NA
TGTGCCAGCAGATTGGGGGTCCAAAAGGAAGCTTTCTTT,CASRLGVQKEAFF,TRBJ1-1,TRBV7-2,NA,few
TGTGCCAGCAGTTACACCCCGGGACAGCGGGGTTCACCCCTCCACTTT,CASSYTPGQRGSPLHF,TRBJ1-6,TRBV6-5,TRBD1,NA
TGCGCCAGCAGCCGGCGGACTAGCGGGGACCCAGATACGCAGTATTTT,CASSRRTSGDPDTQYF,TRBJ2-3,TRBV4-1,TRBD2,NA
TGTGCCATCAAGGGGGACAATCTTGGCACTGAAGCTTTCTTT,CAIKGDNLGTEAFF,TRBJ1-1,TRBV10-3,NA,NA
TGTGCCAGCAGCCCCTCCCGGGAGGGTTTCACTGAAGCTTTCTTT,CASSPSREGFTEAFF,TRBJ1-1,TRBV7-3,NA,NA
TGTGCCGGATCACAGGGGAACTATGGCTACACCTTC,CAGSQGNYGYTF,TRBJ1-2,TRBV30,TRBD1,once
TGTGCCAGCAGCCGCGGGACAGGACCAACCGGGGAGCTGTTTTTT,CASSRGTGPTGELFF,TRBJ2-2,TRBV7-9,TRBD1,few
TGTGCCAGCAGTCCCGTCTTGAACACTGAAGCTTTCTTT,CASSPVLNTEAFF,TRBJ1-1,TRBV6-5,NA,NA
TGTGCCAGCAGTCCAAGGGACGGCTACTACAATGGCTACACCTTC,CASSPRDGYYNGYTF,TRBJ1-2,TRBV27,NA,NA
TGTGCCAGCAGCGTCTCCGGGGGGGGAGGCTACACCTTC,CASSVSGGGGYTF,TRBJ1-2,TRBV9,NA,NA
TGTGCCAGCAGTGCGGACACCTCTGATGTGTATGGCTACACCTTC,CASSADTSDVYGYTF,TRBJ1-2,TRBV27,NA,NA
TGTGCCAGCAGCCAAGGGGGCGGGGCTGGGGCCAACGTCCTGACTTTC,CASSQGGGAGANVLTF,TRBJ2-6,TRBV14,NA,NA
TGCGCCAGCAGCCAAGGGACAGGGATTAATGAAAAACTGTTTTTT,CASSQGTGINEKLFF,TRBJ1-4,TRBV4-1,TRBD1,NA
TGTGCCAGTAGTATCTACGGGACAGTCTATACTCAGCCCCAGCATTTT,CASSIYGTVYTQPQHF,TRBJ1-5,TRBV19,TRBD1,NA
TGTGCCAGTCGCGGAGACCTCAATCAGCCCCAGCATTTT,CASRGDLNQPQHF,TRBJ1-5,TRBV19,NA,NA
TGTGCCAGCAGCCAAGCGCCGGGGGAGCGGGCCTACGAGCAGTACTTC,CASSQAPGERAYEQYF,TRBJ2-7,TRBV14,NA,NA
TGTGCCAGCAGTGAAGCGGGCCCCCCTCTCCGGGGTTCCTACGAGCAGTACTTC,CASSEAGPPLRGSYEQYF,TRBJ2-7,TRBV2,NA,NA